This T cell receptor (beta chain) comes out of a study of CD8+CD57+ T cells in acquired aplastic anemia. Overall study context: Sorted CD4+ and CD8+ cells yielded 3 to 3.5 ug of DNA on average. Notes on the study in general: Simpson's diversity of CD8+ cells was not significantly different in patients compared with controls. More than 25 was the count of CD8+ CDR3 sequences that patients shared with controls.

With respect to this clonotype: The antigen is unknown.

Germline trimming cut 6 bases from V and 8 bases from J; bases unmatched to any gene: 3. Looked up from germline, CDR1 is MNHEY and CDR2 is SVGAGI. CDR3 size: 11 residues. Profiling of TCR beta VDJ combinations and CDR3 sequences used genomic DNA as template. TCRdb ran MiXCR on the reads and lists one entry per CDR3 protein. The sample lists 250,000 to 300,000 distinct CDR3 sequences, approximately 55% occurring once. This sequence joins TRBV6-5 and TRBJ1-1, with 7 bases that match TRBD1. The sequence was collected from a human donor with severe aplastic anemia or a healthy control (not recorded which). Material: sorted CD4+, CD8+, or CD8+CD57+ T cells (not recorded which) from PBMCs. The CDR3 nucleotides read TGTGCCAGCAGCCTGACAGGGGAAGCTTTCTTT. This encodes CASSLTGEAFF.